This TCR beta chain was sequenced during a study of tumor-infiltrating lymphocytes in primary liver carcinoma. Joint extraction of RNA and DNA used 20-30 mg of bulk tissue that was unsorted. The study sampled five separate regions from each tumor. Each of the tumor samples contained in excess of 90% viable tumor cells. Study observations and caveats: Compared with blood, tumor repertoires held significantly more in their top 250 clones. Present in all five tumor regions were only about 7-25% of the top clones.

This clonotype was picked up a small number of times. Its antigen is undetermined. An end of the junction does not agree with germline; a read error may underlie this. Starting from 450 to 500 ng of total RNA, TCR beta cDNA was produced with a primer in the constant region. Nested multiplex PCR, run for three rounds with slightly modified ARM-PCR, yielded TCR beta libraries. The first two PCR rounds used TRBV1-TRBV30 forward primers with a C-beta reverse primer, roughly 11 cycles each. TCRdb reprocessed the multiplex PCR reads via MiXCR and lists one record per CDR3 protein. The sample has 44,000 or so distinct CDR3 sequences; approximately 70% are singletons. The CDR3 is 16 residues long.

This receptor was obtained from a man aged 40-49 years with primary liver carcinoma and hepatitis B virus infection. Sequenced input: liver tumor tissue from sampling region 5. The subset was: tumor region T5, tumor centre. The chain combines TRBV12-3 or TRBV12-4 with TRBJ2-7; TRBD1 matches 9 bases. The CDR3, as DNA: TGTGTCAGCAGTTTAGGTACCGGGACAGGGAGATACGAGCAGTACTTC. It codes for CVSSLGTGTGRYEQYF.